This T cell receptor beta chain was sequenced for a study of cytomegalovirus exposure and HLA in healthy donors. The CDR3 covers 15 residues. The germline V gene has CDR1 MNHNS and CDR2 SASEGT. With 7 bases removed from V and 0 bases from J, the gap between germline ends came to 10 bases. TCRdb keeps only in-frame clones here, not all; method: immunoSEQ multiplex PCR. The sample holds 300,000 or so clones, approximately 86% seen once. The source material was PBMCs. V and J are TRBV6-1 and TRBJ2-6; D uncertain. The TCR originated in a man aged 30-40 years in good health and CMV-seronegative. For the CDR3, the DNA is TGTGCCAGCATTAGTGGGCTCTCTGGGGCCAACGTCCTGACTTTC. Translation: CASISGLSGANVLTF.